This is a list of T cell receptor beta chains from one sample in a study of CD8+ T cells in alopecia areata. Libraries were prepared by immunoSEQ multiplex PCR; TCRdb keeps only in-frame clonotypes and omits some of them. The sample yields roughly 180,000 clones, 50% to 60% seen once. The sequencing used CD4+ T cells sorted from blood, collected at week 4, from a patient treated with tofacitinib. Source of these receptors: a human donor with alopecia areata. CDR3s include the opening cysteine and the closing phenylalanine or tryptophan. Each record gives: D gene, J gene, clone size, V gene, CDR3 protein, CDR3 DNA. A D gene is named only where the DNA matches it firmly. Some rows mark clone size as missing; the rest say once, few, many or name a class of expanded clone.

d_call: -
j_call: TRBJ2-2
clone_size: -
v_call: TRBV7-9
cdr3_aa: CASSSPGQLTGELFF
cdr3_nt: TGTGCCAGCAGCTCCCCCGGACAGTTGACCGGGGAGCTGTTTTTT

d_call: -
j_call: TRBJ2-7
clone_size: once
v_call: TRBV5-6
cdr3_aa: CASSLAGEQYF
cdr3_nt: TGTGCCAGCAGCCTGGCGGGGGAGCAGTACTTC

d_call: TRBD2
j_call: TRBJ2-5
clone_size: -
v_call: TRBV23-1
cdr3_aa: CASSLPIERGEETQYF
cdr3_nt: TGCGCCAGCAGTCTCCCCATAGAGCGGGGGGAAGAGACCCAGTACTTC

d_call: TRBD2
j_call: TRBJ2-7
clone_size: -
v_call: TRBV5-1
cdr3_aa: CASSFIRGGTYEQYF
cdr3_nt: TGCGCCAGCAGCTTCATACGGGGAGGGACCTACGAGCAGTACTTC

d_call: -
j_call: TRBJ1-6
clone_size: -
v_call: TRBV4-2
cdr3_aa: CASSRGTDVNSPLHF
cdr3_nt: TGTGCCAGCAGCCGGGGAACGGACGTCAATTCACCCCTCCACTTT

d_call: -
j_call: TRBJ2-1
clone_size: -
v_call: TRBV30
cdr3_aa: CASRTVKDEQFF
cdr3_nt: TGTGCCTCTCGGACGGTTAAGGATGAGCAGTTCTTC

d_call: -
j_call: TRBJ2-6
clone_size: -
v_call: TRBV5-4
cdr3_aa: CASSADTGSGANVLTF
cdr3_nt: TGTGCCAGCAGCGCGGACACGGGCTCTGGGGCCAACGTCCTGACTTTC

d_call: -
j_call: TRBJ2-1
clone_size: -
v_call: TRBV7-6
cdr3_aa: CASTYGGYNEQFF
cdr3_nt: TGTGCCAGCACCTATGGTGGCTACAATGAGCAGTTCTTC

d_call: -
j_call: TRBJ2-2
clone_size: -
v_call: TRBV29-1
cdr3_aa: CSVDSGTGELFF
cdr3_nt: TGCAGCGTTGACTCGGGCACCGGGGAGCTGTTTTTT

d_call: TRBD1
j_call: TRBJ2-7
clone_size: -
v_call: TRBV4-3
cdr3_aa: CASSQAGTASYEQYF
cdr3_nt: TGCGCCAGCAGCCAAGCCGGGACAGCTTCCTACGAGCAGTACTTC

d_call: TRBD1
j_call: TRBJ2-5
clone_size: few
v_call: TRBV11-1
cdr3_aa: CASSLADRGTETQYF
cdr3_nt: TGTGCCAGCAGCTTAGCGGACAGGGGTACGGAGACCCAGTACTTC

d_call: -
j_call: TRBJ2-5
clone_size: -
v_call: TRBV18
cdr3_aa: CASSPPIATETQYF
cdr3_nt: TGTGCCAGCTCACCCCCCATAGCGACAGAGACCCAGTACTTC

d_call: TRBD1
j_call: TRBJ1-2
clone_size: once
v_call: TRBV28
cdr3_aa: CASSQGQAYGYTF
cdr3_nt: TGTGCCAGCAGCCAAGGACAGGCTTATGGCTACACCTTC

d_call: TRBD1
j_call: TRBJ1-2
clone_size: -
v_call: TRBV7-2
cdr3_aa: CASSSGQGWDGYTF
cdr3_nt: TGTGCCAGCAGCTCTGGACAGGGTTGGGATGGCTACACCTTC

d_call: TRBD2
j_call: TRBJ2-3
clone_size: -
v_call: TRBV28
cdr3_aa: CASSLGLAGTTDTQYF
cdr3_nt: TGTGCCAGCAGTTTAGGGCTAGCGGGGACCACAGATACGCAGTATTTT

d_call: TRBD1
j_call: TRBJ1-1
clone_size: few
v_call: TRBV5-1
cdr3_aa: CASSLDGQGSNTEAFF
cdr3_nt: TGCGCCAGCAGCTTGGATGGACAGGGGTCGAACACTGAAGCTTTCTTT

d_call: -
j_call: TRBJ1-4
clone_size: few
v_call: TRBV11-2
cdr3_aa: CASSRICIRCEKLFF
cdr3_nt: TGTGCCAGCAGCCGTATATGCATAAGGTGTGAAAAACTGTTTTTT

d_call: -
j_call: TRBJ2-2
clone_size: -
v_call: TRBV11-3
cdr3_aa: CASSLQHGAGTGELFF
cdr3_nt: TGTGCCAGCAGCTTACAGCACGGGGCTGGCACCGGGGAGCTGTTTTTT

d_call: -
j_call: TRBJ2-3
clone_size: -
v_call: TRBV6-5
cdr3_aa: CASSPRASGTDTQYF
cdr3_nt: TGTGCCAGCAGCCCCAGGGCTAGCGGCACAGATACGCAGTATTTT

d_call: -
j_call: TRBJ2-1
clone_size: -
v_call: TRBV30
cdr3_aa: CLATPANSYNEQFF
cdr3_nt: TGTCTTGCCACTCCAGCCAACTCCTACAATGAGCAGTTCTTC

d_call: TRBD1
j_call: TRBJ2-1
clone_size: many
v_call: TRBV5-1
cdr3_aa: CASSLNRGTYNEQFF
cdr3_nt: TGCGCCAGCAGCTTGAACAGGGGGACCTACAATGAGCAGTTCTTC

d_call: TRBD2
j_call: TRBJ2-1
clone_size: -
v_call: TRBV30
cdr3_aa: CAWERGGSYNEQFF
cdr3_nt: TGTGCCTGGGAGCGGGGGGGCTCCTACAATGAGCAGTTCTTC

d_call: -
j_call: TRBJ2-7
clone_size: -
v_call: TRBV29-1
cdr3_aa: CSVGTYEQYF
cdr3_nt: TGCAGCGTTGGAACCTACGAGCAGTACTTC

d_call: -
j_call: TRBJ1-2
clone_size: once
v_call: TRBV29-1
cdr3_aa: CSVDRGTGNGYTF
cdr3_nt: TGCAGCGTTGATAGGGGTACAGGGAATGGCTACACCTTC

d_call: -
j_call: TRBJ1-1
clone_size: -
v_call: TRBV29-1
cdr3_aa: CSVDTIGRGNTEAFF
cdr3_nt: TGCAGCGTTGATACGATAGGCAGGGGAAACACTGAAGCTTTCTTT

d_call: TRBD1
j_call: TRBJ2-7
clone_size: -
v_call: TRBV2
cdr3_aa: CASRSGTALFNSYEQYF
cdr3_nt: TGTGCCAGCAGATCCGGGACAGCTCTATTTAACTCCTACGAGCAGTACTTC

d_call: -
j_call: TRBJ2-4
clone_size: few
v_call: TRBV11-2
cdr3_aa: CASSLAGTLNIQYF
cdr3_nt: TGTGCCAGCAGCTTAGCAGGGACTTTAAACATTCAGTACTTC

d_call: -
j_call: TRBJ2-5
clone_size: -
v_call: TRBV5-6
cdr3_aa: CASSLRETQYF
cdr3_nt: TGTGCCAGCAGCTTGAGGGAGACCCAGTACTTC

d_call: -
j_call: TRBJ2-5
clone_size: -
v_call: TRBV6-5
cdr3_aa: CASSLGPGETQYF
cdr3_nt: TGTGCCAGCAGTTTGGGACCTGGGGAGACCCAGTACTTC

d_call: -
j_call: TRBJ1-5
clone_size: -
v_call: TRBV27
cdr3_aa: CASSSQGGGQPQHF
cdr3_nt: TGTGCCAGCAGTTCTCAAGGAGGAGGTCAGCCCCAGCATTTT

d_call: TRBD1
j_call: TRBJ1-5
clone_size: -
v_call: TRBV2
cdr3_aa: CASKSGTGNQPQHF
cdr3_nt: TGTGCCAGTAAGTCCGGGACAGGCAATCAGCCCCAGCATTTT

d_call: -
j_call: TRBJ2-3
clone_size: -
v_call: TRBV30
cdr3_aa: CAWSNRAPNTQYF
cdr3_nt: TGTGCCTGGAGTAACAGGGCGCCGAATACGCAGTATTTT

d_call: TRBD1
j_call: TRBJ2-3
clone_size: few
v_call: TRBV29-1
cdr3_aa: CSVTQGAGTDTQYF
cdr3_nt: TGCAGCGTCACCCAGGGGGCAGGGACAGATACGCAGTATTTT

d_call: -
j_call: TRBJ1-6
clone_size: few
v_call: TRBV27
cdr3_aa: CASSFGRGSPLHF
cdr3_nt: TGTGCCAGCAGTTTTGGCAGGGGCTCACCCCTCCACTTT

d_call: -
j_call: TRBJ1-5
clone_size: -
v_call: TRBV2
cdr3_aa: CASSRDQGWNQPQHF
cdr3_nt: TGTGCCAGCAGTCGGGACCAGGGGTGGAATCAGCCCCAGCATTTT

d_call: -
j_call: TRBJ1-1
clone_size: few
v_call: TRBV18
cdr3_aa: CASSPPNGQGPEAFF
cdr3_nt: TGTGCCAGCTCACCACCCAATGGGCAGGGCCCTGAAGCTTTCTTT

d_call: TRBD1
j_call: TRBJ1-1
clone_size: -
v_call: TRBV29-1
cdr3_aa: CSVERDRGTEAFF
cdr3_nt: TGCAGCGTTGAGAGGGACAGGGGAACTGAAGCTTTCTTT

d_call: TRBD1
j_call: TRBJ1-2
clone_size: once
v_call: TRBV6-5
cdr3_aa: CASSSTSGQGPYTF
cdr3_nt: TGTGCCAGCAGTTCCACCTCGGGACAGGGACCCTACACCTTC

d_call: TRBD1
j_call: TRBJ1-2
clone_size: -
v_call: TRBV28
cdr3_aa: CASSLRNRGETF
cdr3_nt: TGTGCCAGCAGTTTACGTAACAGGGGAGAAACCTTC

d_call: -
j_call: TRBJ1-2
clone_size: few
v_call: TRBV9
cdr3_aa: CASSPEGVSYGYTF
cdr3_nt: TGTGCCAGCAGCCCAGAGGGCGTATCCTATGGCTACACCTTC

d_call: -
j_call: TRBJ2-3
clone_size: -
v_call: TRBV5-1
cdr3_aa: CASSLKAHLDTDTQYF
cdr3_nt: TGCGCCAGCAGCTTGAAGGCCCACCTGGACACAGATACGCAGTATTTT

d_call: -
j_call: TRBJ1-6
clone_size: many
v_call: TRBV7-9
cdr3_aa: CASSLAEGPLHF
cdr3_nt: TGTGCCAGCAGCTTAGCGGAGGGACCCCTCCACTTT